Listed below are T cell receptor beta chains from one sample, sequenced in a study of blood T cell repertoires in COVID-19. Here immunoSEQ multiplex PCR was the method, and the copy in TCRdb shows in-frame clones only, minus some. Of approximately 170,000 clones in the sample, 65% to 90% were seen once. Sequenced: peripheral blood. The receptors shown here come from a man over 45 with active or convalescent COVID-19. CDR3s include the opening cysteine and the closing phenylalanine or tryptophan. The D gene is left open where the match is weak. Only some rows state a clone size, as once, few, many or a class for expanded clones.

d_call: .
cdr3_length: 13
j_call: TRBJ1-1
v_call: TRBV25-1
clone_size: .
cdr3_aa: CASSEFHGGEAFF
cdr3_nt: TGTGCCAGCAGTGAATTCCATGGGGGGGAAGCTTTCTTT

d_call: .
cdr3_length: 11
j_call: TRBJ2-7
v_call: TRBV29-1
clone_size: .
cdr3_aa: CSVGGPYEQYF
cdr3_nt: TGCAGCGTCGGCGGGCCCTACGAGCAGTACTTC

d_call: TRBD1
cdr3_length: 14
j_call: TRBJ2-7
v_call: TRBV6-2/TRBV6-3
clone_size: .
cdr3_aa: CASSYPDRIEEQYF
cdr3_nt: TGTGCCAGCAGTTACCCGGACAGGATAGAGGAGCAGTACTTC

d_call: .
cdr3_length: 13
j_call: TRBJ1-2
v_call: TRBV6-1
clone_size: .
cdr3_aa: CASSDTGLGGYTF
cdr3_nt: TGTGCCAGCAGTGACACAGGGCTGGGTGGCTACACCTTC

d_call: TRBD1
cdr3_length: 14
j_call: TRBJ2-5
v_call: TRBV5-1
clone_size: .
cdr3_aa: CASSPGTGEKTQYF
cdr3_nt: TGCGCCAGCAGCCCCGGGACAGGGGAGAAGACCCAGTACTTC

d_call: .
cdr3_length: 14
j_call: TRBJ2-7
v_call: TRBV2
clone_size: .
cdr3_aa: CASKLTGSSYEQYF
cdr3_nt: TGTGCCAGCAAGCTAACAGGAAGCTCCTACGAGCAGTACTTC

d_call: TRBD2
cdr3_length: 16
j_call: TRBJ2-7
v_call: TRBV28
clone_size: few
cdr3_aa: CASSLWERGGLYEQYF
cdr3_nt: TGTGCCAGCAGTTTATGGGAGCGGGGGGGTCTCTACGAGCAGTACTTC

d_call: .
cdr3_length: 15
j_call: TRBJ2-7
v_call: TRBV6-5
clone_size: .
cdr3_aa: CASKIRHESYYEQYF
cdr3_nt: TGTGCCAGCAAAATACGACACGAGAGTTACTACGAGCAGTACTTC

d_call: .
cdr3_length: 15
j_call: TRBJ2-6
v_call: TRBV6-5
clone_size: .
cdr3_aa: CASSSTDSGANVLTF
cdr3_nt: TGTGCCAGCAGCTCCACTGACTCTGGGGCCAACGTCCTGACTTTC

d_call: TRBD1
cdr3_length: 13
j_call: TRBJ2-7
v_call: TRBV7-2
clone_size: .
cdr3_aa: CASSARDRGEQYF
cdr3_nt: TGTGCCAGCAGCGCCCGGGACAGAGGGGAGCAGTACTTC

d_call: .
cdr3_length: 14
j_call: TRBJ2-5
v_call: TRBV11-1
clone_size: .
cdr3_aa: CASSLEVHGETQYF
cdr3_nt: TGTGCCAGCAGCTTAGAAGTCCACGGAGAGACCCAGTACTTC

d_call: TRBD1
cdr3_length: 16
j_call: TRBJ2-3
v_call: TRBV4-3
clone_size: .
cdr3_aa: CASSRTPGQSTDTQYF
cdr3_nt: TGCGCCAGCAGCCGTACCCCGGGACAGAGCACAGATACGCAGTATTTT

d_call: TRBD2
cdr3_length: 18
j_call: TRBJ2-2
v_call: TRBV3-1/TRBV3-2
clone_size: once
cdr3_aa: CASSQGFSGRAGTGELFF
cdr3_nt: TGTGCCAGCAGCCAAGGATTTAGCGGGAGGGCCGGCACCGGGGAGCTGTTTTTT

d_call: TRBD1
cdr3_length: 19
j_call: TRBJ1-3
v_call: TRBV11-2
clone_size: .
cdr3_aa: CASSLHSRDRLISGNTIYF
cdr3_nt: TGTGCCAGCAGCCTTCATTCCCGGGACAGGTTAATCTCTGGAAACACCATATATTTT